The clone carrying this T cell receptor (beta chain) was counted once. The data are from a study of blood T cell repertoires in COVID-19. Study at large: The analysed material was cDNA or gDNA that came from T cells, B-cell-depleted T cells, or PBMCs.

The V and J ends lost 2 bases and 3 bases, in that order; junction bases with no gene match: 11. Per the germline V gene, CDR1 is SGHDT and CDR2 is YYEEEE. CDR3 length: 17 amino acids. Authors' methods: Amplification from reference gene primers served as the basis for estimated nucleated cell counts. Profiled with immunoSEQ multiplex PCR; TCRdb holds only in-frame clones, not every one. The V and J calls and clone size are taken from that table; D and trimming were inferred from the DNA. The sample records 300,000 or so clones, around 87% being singletons. This rearrangement joins TRBV5-6 to TRBJ2-7; TRBD2 matches at 10 bases. The TCR was taken from a woman aged 45-65 years who had recovered from COVID-19. Sequencing was performed on peripheral blood. Here the CDR3 reads CASSFSLAGEFGYEQYF. CDR3 nucleotide sequence: TGTGCCAGCAGCTTCTCCCTAGCGGGAGAATTCGGCTACGAGCAGTACTTC.